This T cell receptor (beta chain) was obtained from a study of CD8 T cells in ankylosing spondylitis. Study-wide results and caveats: Characteristic of ankylosing spondylitis blood, it appeared, was a TCR beta motif comprising eight highly homologous variants. The clones that were linked to disease were reported to be significantly enriched in matched synovial fluid samples from ankylosing spondylitis patients.

This clonotype has only a few counts. Its antigen is not known. Trimming took 5 bases from V and 13 from J; bases not matched to a gene: 10. The CDR3 spans 15 residues. CDR1 and CDR2 (germline): SGHTS, YDEGEE. MiXCR was run by TCRdb on the 5' RACE reads, yielding one entry per CDR3 protein. The table records about 110,000 distinct CDR3 sequences, around 24% of them present only once. The chain combines TRBV5-8 with TRBJ2-1; 15 bases agree with TRBD2. Sequencing input: synovial fluid, either unsorted or a sorted T cell fraction (not recorded which). The receptor's source is a male donor with ankylosing spondylitis. The CDR3: CASSSGTSGRMAQFF. The CDR3, as DNA: TGTGCCAGCAGTTCCGGGACTAGCGGGAGGATGGCTCAGTTCTTC.